This section outlines one TCR beta chain sequence together with its context. Antigen specificity is unknown. For each CDR3 protein, TCRdb gives one entry from its re-call of the 5' RACE reads, without DNA. The table for this sample gives hundreds of thousands of distinct CDR3 sequences. CDR1 SGHDN and CDR2 FVKESK come from the germline V gene. The CDR3 sequence is 15 residues long. This entry comes from a study of T cells expressing NK-cell markers. Study summary: Among eight sequenced donors, seven carried HCMV seropositivity while one was seronegative.

Study-wide points: Questions lingered over whether expanded NKG2C+ T cell clones were HCMV-specific.

The gene calls are TRBV14 and TRBJ2-7; TCRdb picks TRBD1, but there is no DNA to check that call. This clonotype originated in a man between 18 and 35 years old in good health. Sequenced material: blood T cells: a sorted CD56 or NKG2C T cell subset, CD4+ or CD8+ T cells, or bulk PBMC T cells (not recorded which). The CDR3 spells CASSQAARAEYEQYF. Based on the CDR3 plus reference TRBV14 and TRBJ2-7, the full variable domain is EAGVTQFPSHSVIEKGQTVTLRCDPISGHDNLYWYRRVMGKEIKFLLHFVKESKQDESGMPNNRFLAERTGGTYSTLKVQPAELEDSGVYFCASSQAARAEYEQYFGPGTRLTVT.